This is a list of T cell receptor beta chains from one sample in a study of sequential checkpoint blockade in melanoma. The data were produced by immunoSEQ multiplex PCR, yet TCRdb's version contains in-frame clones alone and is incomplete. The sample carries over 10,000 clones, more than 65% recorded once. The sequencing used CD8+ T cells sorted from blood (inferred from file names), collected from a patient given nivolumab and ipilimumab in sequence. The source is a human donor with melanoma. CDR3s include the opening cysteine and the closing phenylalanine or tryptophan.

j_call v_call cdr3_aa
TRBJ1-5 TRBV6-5 CASSPMGGTQPQHF
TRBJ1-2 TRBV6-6 CASSYHQGRGYTF
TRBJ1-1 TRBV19 CASSPLRGEAFF
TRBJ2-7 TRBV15 CATSRAEIQDEQYF
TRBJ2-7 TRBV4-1 CASSRKTGAPAEQYF
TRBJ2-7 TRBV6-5 CASSEGAYYEQYF
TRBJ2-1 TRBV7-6 CASSFSGWGYEQFF
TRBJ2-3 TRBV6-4 CASSETSGGATDTQYF
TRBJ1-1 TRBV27 CASSIDRVGTEAFF
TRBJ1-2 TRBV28 CASSVPGQTKRSYGYTF